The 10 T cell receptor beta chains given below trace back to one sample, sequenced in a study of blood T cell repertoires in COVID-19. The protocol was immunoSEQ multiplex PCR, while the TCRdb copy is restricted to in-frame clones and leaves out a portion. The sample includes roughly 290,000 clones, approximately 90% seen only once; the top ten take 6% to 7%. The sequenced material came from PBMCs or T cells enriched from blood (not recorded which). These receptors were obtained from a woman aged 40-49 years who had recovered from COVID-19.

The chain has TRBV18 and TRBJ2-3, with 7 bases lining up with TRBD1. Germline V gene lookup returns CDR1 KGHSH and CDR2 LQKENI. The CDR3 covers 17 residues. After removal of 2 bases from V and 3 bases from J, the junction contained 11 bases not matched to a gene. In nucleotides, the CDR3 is TGTGCCAGCTCACCAAGAAGACAGGGAAGACAAACAGATACGCAGTATTTT. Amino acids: CASSPRRQGRQTDTQYF. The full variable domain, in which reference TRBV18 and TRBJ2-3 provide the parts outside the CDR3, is NAGVMQNPRHLVRRRGQEARLRCSPMKGHSHVYWYRQLPEEGLKFMVYLQKENIIDESGMPKERFSAEFPKEGPSILRIQQVVRGDSAAYFCASSPRRQGRQTDTQYFGPGTRLTVL.

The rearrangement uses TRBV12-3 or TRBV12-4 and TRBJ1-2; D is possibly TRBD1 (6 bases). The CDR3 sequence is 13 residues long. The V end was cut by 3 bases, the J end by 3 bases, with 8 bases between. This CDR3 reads CASSFGGHYGYTF. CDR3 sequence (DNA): TGTGCCAGCAGTTTTGGGGGCCACTATGGCTACACCTTC.

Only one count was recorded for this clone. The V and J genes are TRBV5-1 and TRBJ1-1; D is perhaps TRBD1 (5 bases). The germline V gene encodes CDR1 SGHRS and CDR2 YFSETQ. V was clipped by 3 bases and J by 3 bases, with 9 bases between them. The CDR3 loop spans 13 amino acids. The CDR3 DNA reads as TGCGCCAGCAGCTCACAGGATTACACTGAAGCTTTCTTT. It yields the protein CASSSQDYTEAFF.

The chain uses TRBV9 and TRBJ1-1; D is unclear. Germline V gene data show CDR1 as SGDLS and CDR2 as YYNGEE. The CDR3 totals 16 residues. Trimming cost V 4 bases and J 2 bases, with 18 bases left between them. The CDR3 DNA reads TGTGCCAGCAGCCCACACCTAATAACGGGAAACACTGAAGCTTTCTTT. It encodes CASSPHLITGNTEAFF.

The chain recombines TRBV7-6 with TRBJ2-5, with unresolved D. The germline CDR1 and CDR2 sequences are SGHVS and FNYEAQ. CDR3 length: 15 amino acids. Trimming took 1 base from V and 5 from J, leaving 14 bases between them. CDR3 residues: CASSLVDARWETQYF. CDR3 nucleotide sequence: TGTGCCAGCAGCTTAGTAGACGCGAGGTGGGAGACCCAGTACTTC.

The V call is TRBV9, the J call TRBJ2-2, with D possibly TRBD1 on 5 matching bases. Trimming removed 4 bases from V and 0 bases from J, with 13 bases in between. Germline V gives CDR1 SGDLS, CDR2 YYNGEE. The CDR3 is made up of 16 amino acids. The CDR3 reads CASSPRQKSNTGELFF. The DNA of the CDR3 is TGTGCCAGCAGCCCCAGACAGAAGTCGAACACCGGGGAGCTGTTTTTT.

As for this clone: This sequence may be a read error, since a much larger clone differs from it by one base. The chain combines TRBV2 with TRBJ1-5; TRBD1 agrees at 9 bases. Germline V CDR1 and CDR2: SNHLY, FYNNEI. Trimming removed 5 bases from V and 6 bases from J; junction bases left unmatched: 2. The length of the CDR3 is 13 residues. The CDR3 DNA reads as TGTGCCAGCAGTTCACAGGGGGCTCAGCCCCAGCATTTT. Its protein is CASSSQGAQPQHF. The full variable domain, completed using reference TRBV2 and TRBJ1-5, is EPEVTQTPSHQVTQMGQEVILRCVPISNHLYFYWYRQILGQKVEFLVSFYNNEISEKSEIFDDQFSVERPDGSNFTLKIRSTKLEDSAMYFCASSSQGAQPQHFGDGTRLSIL.

CDR3 bases: TGTGCCAGCAGTGCAGGGGGCGCCAGCTCCTACGAGCAGTACTTC. It translates to CASSAGGASSYEQYF. This sequence joins TRBV28 and TRBJ2-7; TRBD1 matches 8 bases. From germline, CDR1 is MDHEN and CDR2 SYDVKM. The ends lost 5 bases at V and 0 bases at J; junction bases unmatched: 6. This CDR3 spans 15 amino acids.

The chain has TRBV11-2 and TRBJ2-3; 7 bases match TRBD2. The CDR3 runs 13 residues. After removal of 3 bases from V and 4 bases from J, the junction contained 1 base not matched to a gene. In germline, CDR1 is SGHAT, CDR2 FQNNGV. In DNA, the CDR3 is TGTGCCAGCAGCTTCGGACTAGCAGATACGCAGTATTTT. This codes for CASSFGLADTQYF.

The CDR3 nucleotides read TGTGCCAGCAGTTCGACAGGACCTCAATTCCGGAATCAGCCCCAGCATTTT. It translates to CASSSTGPQFRNQPQHF. J is TRBJ1-5 and V is TRBV27; D perhaps matches TRBD1 (6 bases). The CDR3 loop spans 17 amino acids. Trimming cost V 4 bases and J 4 bases, with 20 bases left between them. From germline, CDR1 is MNHEY and CDR2 SMNVEV (reference sequence).